What follows are 12 T cell receptor beta chains derived from one specimen sequenced in a study of cytomegalovirus exposure and HLA in healthy donors. In the PCR, 60 Vbeta and 13 Jbeta primers were used. Method: immunoSEQ multiplex PCR; TCRdb's copy keeps in-frame clones and lacks some. The profile shows around 150,000 clones, approximately 80% of them singletons. Sequencing used PBMCs. These receptor sequences come from a woman in her thirties or forties in good health and CMV-seropositive.

The chain has TRBV4-3 and TRBJ2-3, with 9 bases aligning to TRBD2. Trimming removed 6 bases from V and 3 bases from J; junction bases left unmatched: 7. CDR1 is LGHNA and CDR2 is YSLEER in the germline V gene. The CDR3 runs to 15 residues. The DNA for the CDR3 is TGCGCCAGCAGGGCTTCAGCGGGGGGAACAGATACGCAGTATTTT. It yields the protein CASRASAGGTDTQYF.

The rearrangement joins TRBV7-3 to TRBJ2-3; TRBD2 matches 11 bases. CDR1 and CDR2 from the germline V gene are SGHTA and FQGTGA. V gave up 6 bases and J gave up 3 bases; unmatched junction bases: 8. CDR3 length: 16 amino acids. DNA of the CDR3: TGTGCCAGCAGTCCTCTAGCGGGAGGAGGTACAGATACGCAGTATTTT. Amino acids: CASSPLAGGGTDTQYF.

This clone has just one count. This chain connects TRBV14 to TRBJ2-5; 7 bases fit TRBD2. V trimming: 4 bases; J trimming: 4 bases; junction bases outside the gene matches: 12. The CDR3 spans 16 residues. Germline V gene data show CDR1 as SGHDN and CDR2 as FVKESK. This CDR3 reads CASSLLRGRGGETQYF. The CDR3 region has the DNA TGTGCCAGCAGCCTACTCCGTGGGAGGGGTGGAGAGACCCAGTACTTC.

This clone was found a few times. The J gene is TRBJ2-7, the V gene TRBV28, with a weak D call TRBD1 (5 bases). The CDR3 consists of 13 residues. The germline gives CDR1 MDHEN, CDR2 SYDVKM. The V end lost 6 bases, the J end lost 11 bases, and 20 bases lay between the germline ends. The CDR3 sequence: CASRLPGQRGEYF. CDR3 nucleotide sequence: TGTGCCAGCAGGCTACCTGGACAAAGGGGCGAGTACTTC.

About this clone: An end of the junction does not agree with germline; a read error may underlie this. The CDR3 nucleotides are TGTGCCAGCAACTTAGTGCCACAGGGAATCCCCCACGAGCAGTACTTC. This gives the protein CASNLVPQGIPHEQYF. This chain connects TRBV7-2 to TRBJ2-7; a weak D match, TRBD1 (6 bases). The CDR3 has 16 residues. Germline V lookup: CDR1 SGHTA, CDR2 FQGNSA.

The V call is TRBV9, the J call TRBJ2-3; 9 bases line up with TRBD1. This CDR3 is built from 13 residues. Germline lookup yields CDR1 SGDLS and CDR2 YYNGEE. Trimming took 7 bases from V and 4 from J; bases not matched to a gene: 4. In nucleotides, the CDR3 is TGTGCCAGCGGACAGGGGAGGGCAGATACGCAGTATTTT. It yields the protein CASGQGRADTQYF.

The chain couples TRBV4-3 to TRBJ2-7; TRBD1 might be the D (6 bases). The length of the CDR3 is 13 residues. V lost 0 bases and J 5 bases, leaving 8 bases between the germline ends. The germline V gene has CDR1 LGHNA and CDR2 YSLEER. CDR3 in amino acids: CASSQDRGDEQYF. As DNA, the CDR3 is TGCGCCAGCAGCCAAGACAGGGGCGACGAGCAGTACTTC.

The rearrangement links TRBV19 to TRBJ2-5; D is unclear. The CDR3 contains 14 residues. Germline-derived CDR1 and CDR2 are LNHDA and SQIVND (reference sequence). V was cut by 3 bases and J by 2 bases, with 10 bases left in between. The CDR3 loop reads CASSILGMQETQYF. In DNA form, the CDR3 reads TGTGCCAGTAGTATCCTCGGTATGCAAGAGACCCAGTACTTC.

V gene TRBV5-6 combines with J gene TRBJ2-1; 8 bases match TRBD2. The CDR3 has 16 residues. V lost 0 bases and J lost 3; bases outside the gene matches: 5. Germline loops: CDR1 SGHDT, CDR2 YYEEEE. DNA for the CDR3: TGTGCCAGCAGCTTGGACAGCGGGAGCCTCTACAATGAGCAGTTCTTC. Translation gives CASSLDSGSLYNEQFF.

In nucleotides, the CDR3 is TGTGCCAGCAGTGACCCCTCCCAGGGTCGTGAAGCTTTCTTT. Translating it yields CASSDPSQGREAFF. The genes are TRBV6-1 and TRBJ1-1; possible D gene TRBD1, 5 bases. Looked up from germline, CDR1 is MNHNS and CDR2 is SASEGT. The ends were cut back, 3 bases at V and 7 bases at J, with 15 bases in the middle. The CDR3 runs to 14 residues.

This sequence joins TRBV7-8 and TRBJ2-7; 10 bases agree with TRBD1. The CDR3 loop spans 15 amino acids. Trimming removed 1 base from V and 9 bases from J; junction bases left unmatched: 9. Per germline, CDR1 SGHVS and CDR2 FQNEAQ. CDR3 sequence: CASSLVAGDRGGQYF. In DNA, the CDR3 is TGTGCCAGCAGCTTAGTTGCCGGGGACAGGGGAGGGCAGTACTTC.

The chain employs TRBV5-6 and TRBJ2-5; D not certain. The assigned J gene may be wrong: the sequence end matches TRBJ2-7 better. CDR1 and CDR2 (germline): SGHDT, YYEEEE. The CDR3 contains 13 residues. The DNA of the CDR3 is TGTGCCAGCAGCGCGACTTCTTCCTACGAGCAGTACTTC. Amino acid sequence: CASSATSSYEQYF.